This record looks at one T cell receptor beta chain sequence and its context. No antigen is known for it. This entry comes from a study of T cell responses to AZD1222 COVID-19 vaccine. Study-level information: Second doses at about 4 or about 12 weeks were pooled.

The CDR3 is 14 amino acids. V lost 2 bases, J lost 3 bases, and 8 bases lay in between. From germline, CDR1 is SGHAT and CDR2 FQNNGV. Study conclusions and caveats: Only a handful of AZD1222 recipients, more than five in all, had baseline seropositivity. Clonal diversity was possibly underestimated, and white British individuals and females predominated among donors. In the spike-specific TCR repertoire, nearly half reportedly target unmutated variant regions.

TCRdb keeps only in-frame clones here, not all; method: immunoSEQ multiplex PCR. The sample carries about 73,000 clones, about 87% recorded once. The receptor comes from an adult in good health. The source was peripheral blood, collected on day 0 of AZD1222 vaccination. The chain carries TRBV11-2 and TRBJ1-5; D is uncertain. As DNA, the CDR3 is TGTGCCAGCAGCTTATACGGTTACAATCAGCCCCAGCATTTT. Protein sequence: CASSLYGYNQPQHF.